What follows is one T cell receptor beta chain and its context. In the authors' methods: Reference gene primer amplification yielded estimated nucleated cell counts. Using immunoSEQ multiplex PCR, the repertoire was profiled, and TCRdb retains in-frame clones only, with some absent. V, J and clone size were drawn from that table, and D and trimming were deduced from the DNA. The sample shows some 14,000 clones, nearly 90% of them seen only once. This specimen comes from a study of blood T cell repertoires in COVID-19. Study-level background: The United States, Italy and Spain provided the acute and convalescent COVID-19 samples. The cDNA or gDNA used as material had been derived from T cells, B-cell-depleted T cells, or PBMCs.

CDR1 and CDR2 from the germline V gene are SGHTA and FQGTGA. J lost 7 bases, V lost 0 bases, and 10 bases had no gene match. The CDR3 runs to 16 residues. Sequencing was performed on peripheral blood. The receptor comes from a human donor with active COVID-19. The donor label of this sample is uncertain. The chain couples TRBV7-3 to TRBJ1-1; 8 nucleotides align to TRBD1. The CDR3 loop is CASSLTAGGSSNEAFF. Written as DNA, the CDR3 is TGTGCCAGCAGCTTAACGGCAGGGGGCTCTTCGAATGAAGCTTTCTTT.